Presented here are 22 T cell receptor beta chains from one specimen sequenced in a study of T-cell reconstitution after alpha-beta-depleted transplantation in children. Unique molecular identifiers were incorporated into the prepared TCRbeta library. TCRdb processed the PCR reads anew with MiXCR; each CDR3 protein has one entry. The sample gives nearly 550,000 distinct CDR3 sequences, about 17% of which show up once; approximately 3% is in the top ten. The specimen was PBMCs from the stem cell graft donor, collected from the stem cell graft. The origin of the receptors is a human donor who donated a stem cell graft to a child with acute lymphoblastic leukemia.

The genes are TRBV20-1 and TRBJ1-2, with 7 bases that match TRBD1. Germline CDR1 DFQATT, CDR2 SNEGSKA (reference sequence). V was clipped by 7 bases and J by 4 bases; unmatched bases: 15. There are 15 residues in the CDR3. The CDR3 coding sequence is TGCAGTGGAACGGGACAGCCCACCTCCCCCTATGGCTACACCTTC. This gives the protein CSGTGQPTSPYGYTF.

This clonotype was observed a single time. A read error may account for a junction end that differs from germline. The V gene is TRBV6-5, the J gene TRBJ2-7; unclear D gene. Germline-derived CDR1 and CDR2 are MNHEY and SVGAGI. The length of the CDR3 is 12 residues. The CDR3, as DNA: TGTGTCAGCAGTTACCAAACCGGGGAGCAGTACTTC. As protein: CVSSYQTGEQYF.

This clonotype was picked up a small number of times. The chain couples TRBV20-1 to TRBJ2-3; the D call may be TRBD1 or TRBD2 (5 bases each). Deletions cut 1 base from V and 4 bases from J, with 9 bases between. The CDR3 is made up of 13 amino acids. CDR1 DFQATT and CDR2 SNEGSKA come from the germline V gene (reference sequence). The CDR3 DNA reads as TGCAGTGCTAGAGTGGGGACCGCAGATACGCAGTATTTT. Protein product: CSARVGTADTQYF.

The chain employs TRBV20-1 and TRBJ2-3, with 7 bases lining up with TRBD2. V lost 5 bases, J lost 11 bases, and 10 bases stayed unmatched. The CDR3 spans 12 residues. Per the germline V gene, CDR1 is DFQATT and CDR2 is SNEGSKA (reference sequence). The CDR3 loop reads CSADLLAEGQYF. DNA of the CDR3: TGCAGTGCTGATCTCCTAGCGGAGGGGCAGTATTTT.

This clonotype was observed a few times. The chain's CDR3 is CSARDGLVADTQYF. In DNA form, the CDR3 reads TGCAGTGCTAGAGATGGACTAGTTGCAGATACGCAGTATTTT. The rearrangement links TRBV20-1 to TRBJ2-3; 7 bases fit TRBD2. Per germline, CDR1 DFQATT and CDR2 SNEGSKA (reference sequence). With V trimmed by 0 bases and J by 4 bases, 4 bases remained unmatched. The CDR3 runs to 14 residues.

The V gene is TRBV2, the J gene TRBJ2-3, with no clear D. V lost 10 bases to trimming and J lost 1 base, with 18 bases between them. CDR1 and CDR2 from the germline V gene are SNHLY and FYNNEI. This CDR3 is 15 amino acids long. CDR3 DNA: TGTGCCAACCGCGACTCATTTGGGGGCACAGATACGCAGTATTTT. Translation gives CANRDSFGGTDTQYF. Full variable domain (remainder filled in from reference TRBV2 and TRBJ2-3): EPEVTQTPSHQVTQMGQEVILRCVPISNHLYFYWYRQILGQKVEFLVSFYNNEISEKSEIFDDQFSVERPDGSNFTLKIRSTKLEDSAMYFCANRDSFGGTDTQYFGPGTRLTVL.

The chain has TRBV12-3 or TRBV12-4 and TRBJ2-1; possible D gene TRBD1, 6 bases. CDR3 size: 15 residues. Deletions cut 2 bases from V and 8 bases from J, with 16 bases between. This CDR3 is CASSLKGHGAYEQFF. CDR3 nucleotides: TGTGCCAGCAGTTTAAAGGGACACGGGGCATATGAGCAGTTCTTC.

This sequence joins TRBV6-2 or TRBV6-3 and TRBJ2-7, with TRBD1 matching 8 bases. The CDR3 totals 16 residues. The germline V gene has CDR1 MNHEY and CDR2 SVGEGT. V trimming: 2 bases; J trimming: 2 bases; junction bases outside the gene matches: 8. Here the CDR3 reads CASSYGRTGTTYEQYF. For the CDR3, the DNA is TGTGCCAGCAGTTACGGGCGGACAGGGACAACCTACGAGCAGTACTTC.

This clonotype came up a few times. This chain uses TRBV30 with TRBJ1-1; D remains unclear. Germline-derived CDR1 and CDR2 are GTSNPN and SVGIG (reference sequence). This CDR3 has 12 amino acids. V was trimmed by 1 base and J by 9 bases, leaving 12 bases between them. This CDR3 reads CAWSGERSKAFF. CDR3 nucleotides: TGTGCCTGGAGTGGAGAACGGTCCAAAGCTTTCTTT.

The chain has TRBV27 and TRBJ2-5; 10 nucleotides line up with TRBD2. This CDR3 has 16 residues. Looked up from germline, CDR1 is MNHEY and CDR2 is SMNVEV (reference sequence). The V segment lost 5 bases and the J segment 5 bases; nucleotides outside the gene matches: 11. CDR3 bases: TGTGCCAGCAGTGGCCAGCTAGCGGGAGTAGGGGAGACCCAGTACTTC. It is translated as CASSGQLAGVGETQYF.

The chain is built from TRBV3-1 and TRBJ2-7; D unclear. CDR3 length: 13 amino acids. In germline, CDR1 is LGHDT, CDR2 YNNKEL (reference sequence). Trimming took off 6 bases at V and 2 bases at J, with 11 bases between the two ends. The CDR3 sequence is CASSPPGPYEQYF. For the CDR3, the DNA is TGTGCCAGCAGTCCACCCGGCCCCTACGAGCAGTACTTC.

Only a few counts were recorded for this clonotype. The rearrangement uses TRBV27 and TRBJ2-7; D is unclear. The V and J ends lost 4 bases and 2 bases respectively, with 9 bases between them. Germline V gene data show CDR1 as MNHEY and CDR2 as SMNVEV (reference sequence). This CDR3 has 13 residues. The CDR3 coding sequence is TGTGCCAGCAGTTGGGCTAACACCTACGAGCAGTACTTC. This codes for CASSWANTYEQYF.

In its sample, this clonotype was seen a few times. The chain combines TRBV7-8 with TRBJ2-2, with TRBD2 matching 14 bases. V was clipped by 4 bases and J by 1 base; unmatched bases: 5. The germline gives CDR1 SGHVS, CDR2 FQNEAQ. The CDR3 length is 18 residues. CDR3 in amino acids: CASSSRLAGGGNTGELFF. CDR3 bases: TGTGCCAGCAGCTCGAGACTAGCGGGAGGGGGGAACACCGGGGAGCTGTTTTTT. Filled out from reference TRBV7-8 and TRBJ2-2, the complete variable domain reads GAGVSQSPRYKVAKRGQDVALRCDPISGHVSLFWYQQALGQGPEFLTYFQNEAQLDKSGLPSDRFFAERPEGSVSTLKIQRTQQEDSAVYLCASSSRLAGGGNTGELFFGEGSRLTVL.

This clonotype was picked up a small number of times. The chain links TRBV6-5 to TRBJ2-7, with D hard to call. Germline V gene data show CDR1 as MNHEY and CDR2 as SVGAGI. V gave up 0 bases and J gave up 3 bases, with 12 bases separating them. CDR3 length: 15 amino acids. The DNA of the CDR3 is TGTGCCAGCAGTTACTCCGAACCGACCCTCTACGAGCAGTACTTC. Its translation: CASSYSEPTLYEQYF.

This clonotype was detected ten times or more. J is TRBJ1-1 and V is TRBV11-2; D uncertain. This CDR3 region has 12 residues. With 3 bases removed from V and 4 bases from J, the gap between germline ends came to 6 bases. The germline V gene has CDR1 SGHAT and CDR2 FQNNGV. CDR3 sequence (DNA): TGTGCCAGCAGCTTCGATGGCACTGAAGCTTTCTTT. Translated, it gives CASSFDGTEAFF.

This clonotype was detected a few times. The CDR3 DNA follows: TGCGCCAGCAGCCCCCCAGGGGGTAATGAAAAACTGTTTTTT. It is translated as CASSPPGGNEKLFF. The V gene is TRBV5-1, the J gene TRBJ1-4; 7 nucleotides align to TRBD1. CDR1 SGHRS and CDR2 YFSETQ come from the germline V gene. Germline trimming cut 4 bases from V and 4 bases from J; bases unmatched to any gene: 4. The CDR3 sequence is 14 residues long.

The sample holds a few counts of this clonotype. CDR3 region: CASSPSPNYGYTF. For the CDR3, the DNA is TGTGCCAGCAGCCCTTCACCGAACTATGGCTACACCTTC. The chain is built from TRBV2 and TRBJ1-2; D remains ambiguous. V lost 6 bases to trimming and J lost 2 bases, with 10 bases between them. The CDR3 sequence is 13 residues long. Germline CDR1 SNHLY, CDR2 FYNNEI.

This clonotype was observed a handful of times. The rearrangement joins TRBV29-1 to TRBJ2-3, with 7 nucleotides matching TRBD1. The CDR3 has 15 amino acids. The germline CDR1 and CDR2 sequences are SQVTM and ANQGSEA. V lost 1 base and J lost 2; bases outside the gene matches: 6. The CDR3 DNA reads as TGCAGCGTTGAAGGACAGGGAAGCCTCACAGATACGCAGTATTTT. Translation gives CSVEGQGSLTDTQYF.

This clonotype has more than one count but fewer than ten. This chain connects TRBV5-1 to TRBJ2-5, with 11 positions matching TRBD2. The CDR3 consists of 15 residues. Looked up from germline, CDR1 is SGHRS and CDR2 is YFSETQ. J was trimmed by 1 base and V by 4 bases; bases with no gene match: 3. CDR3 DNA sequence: TGCGCCAGCAGCACGGGACTAGCGGCCCAAGAGACCCAGTACTTC. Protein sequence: CASSTGLAAQETQYF.

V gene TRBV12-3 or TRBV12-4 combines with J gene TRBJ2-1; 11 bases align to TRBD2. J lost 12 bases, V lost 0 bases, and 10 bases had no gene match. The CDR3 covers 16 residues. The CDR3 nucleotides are TGTGCCAGCAGTTTAGCGCGGCTAGCGGGGGGTTTTGGGCAGTTCTTC. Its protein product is CASSLARLAGGFGQFF.

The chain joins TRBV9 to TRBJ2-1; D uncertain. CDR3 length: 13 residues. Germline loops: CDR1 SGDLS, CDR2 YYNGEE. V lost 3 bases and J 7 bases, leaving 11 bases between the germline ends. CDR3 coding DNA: TGTGCCAGCAGCGAGGGCGGTGAGAATGAGCAGTTCTTC. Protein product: CASSEGGENEQFF.

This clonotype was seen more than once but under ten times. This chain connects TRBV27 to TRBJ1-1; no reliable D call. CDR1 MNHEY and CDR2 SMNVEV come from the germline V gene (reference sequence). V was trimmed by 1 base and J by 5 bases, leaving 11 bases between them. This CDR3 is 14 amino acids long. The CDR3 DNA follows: TGTGCCAGCAGTTTATTTGGGTCTAGAACTGAAGCTTTCTTT. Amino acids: CASSLFGSRTEAFF.